This T cell receptor beta chain was profiled in a study of Ad26.COV2.S vaccination and SARS-CoV-2 variants. Overall study context: Intramuscularly, Ad26.COV2.S was given either once or twice, 56 days apart.

The sample's treatment: about 20 received Ad26.COV2.S at low or high dose, single or two shots; 5 received placebo; per-sample allocation not given. Sampling was performed 63 days after the first vaccine or placebo injection. V was clipped by 3 bases and J by 3 bases, with 12 bases between them. Germline loops: CDR1 SGHTA, CDR2 FQGNSA. This CDR3 spans 14 amino acids. Profiled with immunoSEQ multiplex PCR; TCRdb holds only in-frame clones, not every one. This sample has 350,000 to 500,000 clones, with about nine tenths found just once. This clonotype was obtained from a person aged 18-60 years who received the Ad26.COV2.S COVID-19 vaccine or a placebo. V and J are TRBV7-2 and TRBJ2-7; a weak D match, TRBD1 (5 bases). The source was peripheral blood, collected in a trial of Ad26.COV2.S vaccine versus placebo. CDR3 sequence reads: CASSFTGYNYEQYF. Written as DNA, the CDR3 is TGTGCCAGCAGCTTCACAGGCTATAACTACGAGCAGTACTTC.